The TCR beta chain described here comes from a study of shared clonotypes between healthy human individuals (TCRdb year 2020). At the level of the whole study: Three men and a couple of women, aged 18 to 49 years, made up the cohort. To increase sequencing depth and limit assay-specific biases, TCR repertoire library preparation and sequencing were carried out by different laboratories using diverse techniques. Per donor, three plates each were used for CD4 naive and CD4 memory, two for CD8 naive, and one for CD8 memory. Per donor, leukapheresis produced somewhere between about 0.85 and 9.5 billion PBMCs. To estimate repertoire size and how much clonotypes are shared between individuals, the study performed deep sequencing of blood TCR repertoires from roughly five healthy adults.

CD8 naive samples consisted of CD45RO-negative cells that were positively selected for CCR7, yielding a CD45RA+CCR7+ population without TemRA cells. Healthy HIV-negative adults with no recently reported acute infections or vaccinations were included as donors. Every donor was a Caucasian adult residing in Nashville, Tennessee, USA. Blood was obtained by leukapheresis, after which PBMCs were separated by Ficoll-Histopaque density gradient centrifugation and cryopreserved in liquid nitrogen vapor phase. Analytical flow cytometry was used to check the purity and quantity of every magnetically sorted T cell population. From each sorted fraction, genomic DNA was isolated and quantified by UV absorbance on a Nanodrop 2000c. Points the paper makes about the study in general: The small number of donors limited the genetic and exposure-history diversity represented. Naive subsets generally had larger estimated clonotype richness than memory subsets did. Based on pairwise subsampling, the degree of clonotype sharing among donors was expected to be affected by sequencing depth. When four donors were compared, the shared fraction of clonotypes was 5% to 6.5% for naive CD4, less than 4% for naive CD8, 2.3% for memory CD4, and under 0.5% for memory CD8. Compared with non-shared clonotypes, the clonotypes found in all four sorted-subset donors had higher generation probabilities. Even with the large sequencing depth, rarefaction of the sorted-subset datasets indicated that sequencing was incomplete. Sampling was limited to blood, and TCR repertoires in tissue likely differ from TCR repertoires in blood.

TCR CDR3 regions were amplified from genomic DNA by multiplex PCR using the deep immunoSEQ assay. For each cell subset, the extracted genomic DNA was distributed evenly across all wells of several immunoSEQ 96-well plates, and each plate served as one replicate. For sorted subsets, around 200 ng genomic DNA, equal to 30,000 to 35,000 T cell genomes, was loaded into each replicate PCR. Purified libraries were quantified with a Qubit 3.0 fluorometer, sized on a Bioanalyzer 2100, and re-quantified with the KAPA Library Quantification kit. Every immunoSEQ 96-well plate was sequenced on a separate single-read 150-cycle Illumina NextSeq 550 flow cell. The authors' analysis ran thus. Because only junctional sequences without quality scores were contained in the immunoSEQ output, filtering matching that applied to full-length reads could not be performed. Sequences were annotated with PyIR, a Python wrapper for IgBLAST v1.9, and V/J genes and CDR3 were assigned using IMGT germline references. Any read was removed if the V/J assignment was weak (E-value above 1e-6), the CDR3 was missing, or the read contained stop codons, out-of-frame junctions, or ambiguous translated residues. A V3J clonotype was defined by an identical inferred V gene, J gene, and CDR3 amino acid sequence. To compute the percentage overlap between repertoires, the number of shared unique clonotypes was divided by the size of the smaller repertoire. Three approaches were used to assess repertoire richness: RTK rarefaction, the Chao1 estimator, and Recon v2.1 estimates of unobserved clonotypes. For all TCRbeta clonotypes obtained by the gDNA method from a few donors, generation probabilities were computed with OLGA. The table comes from immuneACCESS by way of TCRdb, which keeps in-frame sequences with V and J called. Part of the clones is missing from these tables; in studies checked, under half for an unresolved V gene and the rest for unknown reasons. That table furnishes V, J and clone size, whereas the DNA furnished D and trimming. This sample is represented by over 2,000,000 clones; 93% of them were singletons. The top ten constitute around 1.7% of the sample.

Regarding this clone: Its antigen is unknown. No qualities accompany the bases; no much larger clone lies one base away.

The origin of this receptor is a man aged 18-30 years in good health. Some clones in this sample may be carry-over from other donors' samples. Sequenced sample: naive CD8+ T cells from PBMCs. Explained via the paper, the cell subset or site label denotes: CD45RA+CCR7+.

The CDR3 protein sequence reads: CASSLGSSGRGNEQFF. The sequenced DNA is TGTGCCAGCAGCTTAGGGTCTAGCGGGAGAGGGAATGAGCAGTTCTTC. The sequence joins TRBV7-3 to TRBJ2-1; 10 bases in between match TRBD2. The germline V gene provides CDR1 SGHTA and CDR2 FQGTGA. Inclusive of the bounding cysteine and phenylalanine, the CDR3 is 16 residues long. The retained sequence is limited to the CDR3, 48 bases, with the frame set at the first base. Trimming removed 2 bases from V and 7 bases from J; the gene matches leave 8 bases unexplained.